The present T cell receptor (beta chain) was sequenced within a study of T cell repertoires and HLA-DP antigens. Background on the study: A couple of male donors and one female donor spanned ages 18-to-29 through 60-to-69.

A note on this clone: Its antigen is unidentified.

Trimming shortened V by 2 bases and J by 6 bases, and 6 bases separated the two germline ends. This CDR3 spans 12 amino acids. Germline CDR1 LNHNV, CDR2 YYDKDF (reference sequence). Only in-frame clones appear in the TCRdb table, and some are missing; sequencing was by immunoSEQ multiplex PCR. Counted here are about 89,000 clones, around nine tenths occurring once; the ten biggest clones make up around 1.7%. The sequence was obtained from a man aged 50 to 60 in good health and CMV-seronegative. The chain is built from TRBV15 and TRBJ2-3; D not certain. Sequencing was performed on CD4+ T cells from PBMCs. CDR3 nucleotide sequence: TGTGCCACCAGCAGACCAAGGGATACGCAGTATTTT. The encoded protein is CATSRPRDTQYF.